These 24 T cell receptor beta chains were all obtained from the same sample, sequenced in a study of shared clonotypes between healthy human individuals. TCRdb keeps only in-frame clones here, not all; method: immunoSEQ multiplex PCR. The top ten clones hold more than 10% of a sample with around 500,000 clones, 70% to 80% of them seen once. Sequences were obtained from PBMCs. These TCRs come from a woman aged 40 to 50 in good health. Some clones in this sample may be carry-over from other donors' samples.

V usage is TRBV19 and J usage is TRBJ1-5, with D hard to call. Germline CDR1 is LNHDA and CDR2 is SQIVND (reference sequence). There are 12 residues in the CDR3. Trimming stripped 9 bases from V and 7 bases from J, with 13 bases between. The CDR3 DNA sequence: TGTGCCAGCTCGACCTCGGGGCAGCCCCAGCATTTT. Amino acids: CASSTSGQPQHF.

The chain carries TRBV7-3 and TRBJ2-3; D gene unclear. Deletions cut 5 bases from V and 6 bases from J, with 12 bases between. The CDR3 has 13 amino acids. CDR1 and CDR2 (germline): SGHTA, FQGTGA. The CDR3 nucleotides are TGTGCCAGCAGCCCCCGATCCTCGGATACGCAGTATTTT. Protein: CASSPRSSDTQYF.

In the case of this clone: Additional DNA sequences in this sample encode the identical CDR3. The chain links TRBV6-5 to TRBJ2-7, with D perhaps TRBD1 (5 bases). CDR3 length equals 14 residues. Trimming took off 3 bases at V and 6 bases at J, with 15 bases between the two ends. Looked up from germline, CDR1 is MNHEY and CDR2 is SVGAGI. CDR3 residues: CASSYLGATGEQYF. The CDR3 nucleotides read TGTGCCAGCAGTTATTTAGGGGCAACGGGCGAGCAGTACTTC.

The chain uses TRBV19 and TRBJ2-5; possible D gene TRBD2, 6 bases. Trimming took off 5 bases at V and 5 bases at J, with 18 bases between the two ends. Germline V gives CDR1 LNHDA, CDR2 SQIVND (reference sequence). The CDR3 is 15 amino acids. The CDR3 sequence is CASSPEGYGGETQYF. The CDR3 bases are TGTGCCAGTAGTCCCGAGGGGTATGGAGGGGAGACCCAGTACTTC. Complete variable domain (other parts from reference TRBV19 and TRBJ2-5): DGGITQSPKYLFRKEGQNVTLSCEQNLNHDAMYWYRQDPGQGLRLIYYSQIVNDFQKGDIAEGYSVSREKKESFPLTVTSAQKNPTAFYLCASSPEGYGGETQYFGPGTRLLVL.

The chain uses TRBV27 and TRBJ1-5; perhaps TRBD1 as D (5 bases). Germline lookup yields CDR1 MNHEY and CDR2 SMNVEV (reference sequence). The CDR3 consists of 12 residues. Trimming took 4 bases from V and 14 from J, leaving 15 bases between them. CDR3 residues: CASSSYLGPKHF. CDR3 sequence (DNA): TGTGCCAGCAGTTCGTATTTGGGACCCAAGCATTTT.

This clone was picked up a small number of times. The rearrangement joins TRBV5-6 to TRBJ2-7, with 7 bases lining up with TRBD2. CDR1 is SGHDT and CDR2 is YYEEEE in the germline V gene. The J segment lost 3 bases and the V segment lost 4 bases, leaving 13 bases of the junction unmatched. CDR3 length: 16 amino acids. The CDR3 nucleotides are TGTGCCAGCAGCCCATGGGACTATACGATAATCTACGAGCAGTACTTC. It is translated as CASSPWDYTIIYEQYF.

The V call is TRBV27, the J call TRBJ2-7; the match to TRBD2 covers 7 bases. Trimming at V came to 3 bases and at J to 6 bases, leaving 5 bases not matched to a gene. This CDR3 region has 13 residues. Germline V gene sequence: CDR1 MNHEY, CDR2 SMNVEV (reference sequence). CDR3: CASSFERGSEQYF. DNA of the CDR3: TGTGCCAGCAGTTTCGAGCGGGGCAGCGAGCAGTACTTC.

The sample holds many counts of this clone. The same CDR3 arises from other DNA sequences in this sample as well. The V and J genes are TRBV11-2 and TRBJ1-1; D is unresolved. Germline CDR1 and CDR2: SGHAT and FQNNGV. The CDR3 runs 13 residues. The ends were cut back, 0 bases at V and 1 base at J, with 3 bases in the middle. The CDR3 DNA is TGTGCCAGCAGCTTAGACGGGAACACTGAAGCTTTCTTT. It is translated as CASSLDGNTEAFF.

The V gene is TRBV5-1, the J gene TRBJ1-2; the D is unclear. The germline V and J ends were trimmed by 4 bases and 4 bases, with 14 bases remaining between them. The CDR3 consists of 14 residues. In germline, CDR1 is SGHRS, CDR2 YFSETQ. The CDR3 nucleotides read TGCGCCAGCAGCCCTCGGGAGGGCGGCTATGGCTACACCTTC. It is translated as CASSPREGGYGYTF.

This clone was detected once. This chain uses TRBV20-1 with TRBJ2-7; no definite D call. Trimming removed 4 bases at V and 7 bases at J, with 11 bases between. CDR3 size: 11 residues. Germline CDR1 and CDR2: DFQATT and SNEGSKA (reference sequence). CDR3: CSATNIREQYF. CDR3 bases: TGCAGTGCTACAAATATAAGAGAGCAGTACTTC.

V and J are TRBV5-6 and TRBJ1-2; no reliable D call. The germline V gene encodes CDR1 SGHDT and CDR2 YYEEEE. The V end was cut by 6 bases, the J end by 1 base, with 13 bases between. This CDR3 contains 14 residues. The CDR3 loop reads CASKPSHINYGYTF. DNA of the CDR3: TGTGCCAGCAAACCCTCACACATTAACTATGGCTACACCTTC.

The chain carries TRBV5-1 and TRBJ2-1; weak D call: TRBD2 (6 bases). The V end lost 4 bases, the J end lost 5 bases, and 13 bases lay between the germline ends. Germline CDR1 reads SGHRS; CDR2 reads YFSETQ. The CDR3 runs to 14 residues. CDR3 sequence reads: CASSHGGSDNEQFF. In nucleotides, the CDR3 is TGCGCCAGCAGCCACGGAGGGTCGGACAATGAGCAGTTCTTC.

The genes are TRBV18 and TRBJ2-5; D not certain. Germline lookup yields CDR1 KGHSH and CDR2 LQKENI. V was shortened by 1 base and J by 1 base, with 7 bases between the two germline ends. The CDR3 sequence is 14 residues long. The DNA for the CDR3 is TGTGCCAGCTCACCACTAAGCGCCCAAGAGACCCAGTACTTC. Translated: CASSPLSAQETQYF. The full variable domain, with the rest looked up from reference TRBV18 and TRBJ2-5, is NAGVMQNPRHLVRRRGQEARLRCSPMKGHSHVYWYRQLPEEGLKFMVYLQKENIIDESGMPKERFSAEFPKEGPSILRIQQVVRGDSAAYFCASSPLSAQETQYFGPGTRLLVL.

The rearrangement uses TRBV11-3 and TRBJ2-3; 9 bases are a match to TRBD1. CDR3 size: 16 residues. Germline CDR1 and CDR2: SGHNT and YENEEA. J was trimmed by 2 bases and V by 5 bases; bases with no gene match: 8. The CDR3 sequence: CASSAGTGFHTDTQYF. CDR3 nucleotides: TGTGCCAGCAGCGCCGGGACAGGGTTTCACACAGATACGCAGTATTTT.

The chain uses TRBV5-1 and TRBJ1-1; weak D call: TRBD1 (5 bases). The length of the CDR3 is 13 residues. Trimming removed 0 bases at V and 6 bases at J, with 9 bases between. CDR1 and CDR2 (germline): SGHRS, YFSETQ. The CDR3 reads CASSLAQGSEAFF. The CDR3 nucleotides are TGCGCCAGCAGCTTGGCCCAGGGCTCTGAAGCTTTCTTT.

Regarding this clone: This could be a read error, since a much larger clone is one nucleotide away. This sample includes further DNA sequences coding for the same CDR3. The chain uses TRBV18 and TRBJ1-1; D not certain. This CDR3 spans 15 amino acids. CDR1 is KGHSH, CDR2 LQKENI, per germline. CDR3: CASSPRTGMNTEAFF. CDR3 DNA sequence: TGTGCCAGCTCTCCACGGACCGGCATGAACACTGAAGCCTTCTTT.

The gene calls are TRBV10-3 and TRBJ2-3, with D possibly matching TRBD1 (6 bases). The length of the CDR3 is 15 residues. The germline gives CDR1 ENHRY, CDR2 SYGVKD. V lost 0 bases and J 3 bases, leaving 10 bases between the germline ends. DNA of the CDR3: TGTGCCATCAGTGAGTCGCACAGGGATACAGATACGCAGTATTTT. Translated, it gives CAISESHRDTDTQYF.

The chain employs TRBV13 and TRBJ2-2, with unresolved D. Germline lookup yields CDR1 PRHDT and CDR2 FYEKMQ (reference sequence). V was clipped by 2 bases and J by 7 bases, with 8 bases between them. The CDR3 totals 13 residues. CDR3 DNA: TGTGCCAGCAGCTTAATTCTGGACGGGGAGCTGTTTTTT. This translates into CASSLILDGELFF.

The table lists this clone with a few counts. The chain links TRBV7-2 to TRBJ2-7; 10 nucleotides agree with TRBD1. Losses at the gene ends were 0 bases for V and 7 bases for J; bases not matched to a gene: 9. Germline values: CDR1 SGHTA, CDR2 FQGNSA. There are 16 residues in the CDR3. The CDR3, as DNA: TGTGCCAGCAGCTTAGCTCGGAGACAGGGGGCTCGGGAGCAGTACTTC. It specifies CASSLARRQGAREQYF.

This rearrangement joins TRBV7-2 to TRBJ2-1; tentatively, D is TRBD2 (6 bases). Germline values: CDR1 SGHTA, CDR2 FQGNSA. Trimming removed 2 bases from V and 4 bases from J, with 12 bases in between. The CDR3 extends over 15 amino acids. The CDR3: CASSLLASAYNEQFF. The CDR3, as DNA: TGTGCCAGCAGCTTACTCGCTAGCGCGTACAATGAGCAGTTCTTC.

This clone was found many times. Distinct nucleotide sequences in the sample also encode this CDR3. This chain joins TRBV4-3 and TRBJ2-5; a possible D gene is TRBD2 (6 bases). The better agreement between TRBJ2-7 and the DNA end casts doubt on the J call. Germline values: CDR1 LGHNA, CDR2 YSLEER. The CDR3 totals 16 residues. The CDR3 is CASSQGLSGLRAEQYF. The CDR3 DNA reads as TGCGCCAGCAGCCAGGGATTATCGGGACTCCGGGCCGAGCAGTACTTC.

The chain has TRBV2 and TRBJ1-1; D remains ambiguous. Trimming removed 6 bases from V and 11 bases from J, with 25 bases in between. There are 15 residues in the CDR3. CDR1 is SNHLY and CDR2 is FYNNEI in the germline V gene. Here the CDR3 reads CASRTYSGLMGLAFF. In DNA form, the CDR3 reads TGTGCCAGCAGGACCTACAGCGGTCTTATGGGGTTGGCTTTCTTT.

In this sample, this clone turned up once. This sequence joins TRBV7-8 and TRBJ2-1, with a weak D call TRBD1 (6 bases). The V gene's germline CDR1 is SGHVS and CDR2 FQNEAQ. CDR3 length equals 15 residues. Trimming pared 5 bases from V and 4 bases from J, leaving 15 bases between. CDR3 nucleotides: TGTGCCAGCAGCCCCCGGGACAACCTATACAATGAGCAGTTCTTC. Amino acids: CASSPRDNLYNEQFF.

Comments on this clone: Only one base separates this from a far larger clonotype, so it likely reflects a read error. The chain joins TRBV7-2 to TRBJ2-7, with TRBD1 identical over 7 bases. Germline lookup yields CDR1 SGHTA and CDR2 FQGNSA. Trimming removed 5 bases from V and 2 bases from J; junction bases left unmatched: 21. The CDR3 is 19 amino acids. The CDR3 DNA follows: TGTGCCAGCAGCACCGCGACAGGGCTCTTCCGAGCGGATGCCTACGAGCAGTACTTC. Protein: CASSTATGLFRADAYEQYF. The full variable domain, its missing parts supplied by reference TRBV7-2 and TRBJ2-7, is GAGVSQSPSNKVTEKGKDVELRCDPISGHTALYWYRQSLGQGLEFLIYFQGNSAPDKSGLPSDRFSAERTGGSVSTLTIQRTQQEDSAVYLCASSTATGLFRADAYEQYFGPGTRLTVT.